The clone carrying this TCR beta chain was observed a few times. What it binds is not known. TCRdb keeps only in-frame clones here, not all; method: immunoSEQ multiplex PCR. The sample lists roughly 7,000 clones, 85% to 95% occurring once. Busulfan-fludarabine conditioning, marrow transplant, and cyclophosphamide on days +3 and +4 were administered. CDR1 LNHDA and CDR2 SQIVND come from the germline V gene (reference sequence). Trimming shortened V by 5 bases and J by 6 bases, and 15 bases separated the two germline ends. The CDR3 has 14 residues. The sample is drawn from a study of T cells after posttransplantation cyclophosphamide. Notes on the study in general: TRB overlap between skin or GI tissue T cells and blood was limited. Recipient CMV seropositivity and CMV reactivation strongly tracked TRB clonality. Donor-recipient repertoire similarity was low at 1-2 months, rising over year one.

The starting material was CD8+ T cells sorted from blood, obtained after allogeneic stem cell transplant with posttransplant cyclophosphamide. The chain combines TRBV19 with TRBJ2-3; no clear D. The clonotype was recovered from a male patient aged 60 to 75 who received an allogeneic stem cell transplant from a related donor and was CMV-positive. Some T cells could come from the graft donor. The CDR3 region is CASSRSSYEDTQYF. The CDR3 DNA follows: TGTGCCAGTAGTCGGTCTTCCTACGAGGATACGCAGTATTTT.